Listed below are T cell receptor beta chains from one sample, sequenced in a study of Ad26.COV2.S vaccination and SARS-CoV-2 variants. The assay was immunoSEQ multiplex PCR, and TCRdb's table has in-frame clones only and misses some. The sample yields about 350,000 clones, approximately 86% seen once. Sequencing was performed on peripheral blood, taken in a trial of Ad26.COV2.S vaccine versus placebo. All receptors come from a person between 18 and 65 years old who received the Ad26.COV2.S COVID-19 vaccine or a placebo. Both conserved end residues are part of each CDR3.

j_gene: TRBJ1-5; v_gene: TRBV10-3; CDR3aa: CAISLGESNQPQHF
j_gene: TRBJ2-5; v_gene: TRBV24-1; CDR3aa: CATSDLQGPSGGTQYF
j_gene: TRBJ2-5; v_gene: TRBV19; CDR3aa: CATDGLGETQYF
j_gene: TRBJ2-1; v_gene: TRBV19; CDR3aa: CASSARDSNRQFF
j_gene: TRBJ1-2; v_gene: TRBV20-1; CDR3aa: CSASYRDYGYTF
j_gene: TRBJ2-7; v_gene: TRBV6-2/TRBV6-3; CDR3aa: CASSYSTSSSYEQYF
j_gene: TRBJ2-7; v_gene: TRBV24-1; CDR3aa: CATSSSSSFRYEQYF
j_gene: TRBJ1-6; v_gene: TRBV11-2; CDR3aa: CASSWLGRVLHF
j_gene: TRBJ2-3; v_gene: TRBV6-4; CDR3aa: CASSAGTSGADTQYF
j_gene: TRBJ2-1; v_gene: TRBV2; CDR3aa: CASTPASGYNEQFF
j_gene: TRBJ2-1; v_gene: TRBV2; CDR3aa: CASSEEQGSFF
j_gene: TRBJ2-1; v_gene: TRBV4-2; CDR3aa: CASSQVGTSVYNEQFF
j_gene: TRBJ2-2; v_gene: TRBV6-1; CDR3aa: CASSEALRGELFF
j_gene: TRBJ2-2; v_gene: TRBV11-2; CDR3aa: CASSLVAAGGTGELFF
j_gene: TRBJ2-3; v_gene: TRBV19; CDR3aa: CASSIGGFHTQYF
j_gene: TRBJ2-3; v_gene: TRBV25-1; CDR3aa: CASSDSWGSTDTQYF
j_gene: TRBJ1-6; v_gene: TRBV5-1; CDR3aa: CASSLTGTGRSPLHF
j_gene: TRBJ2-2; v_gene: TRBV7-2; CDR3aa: CASSLGPSGTGELFF
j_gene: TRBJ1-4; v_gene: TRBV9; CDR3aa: CASSPDRGGGNEKLFF
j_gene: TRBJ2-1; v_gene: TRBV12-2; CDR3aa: CASRPPRGRAGAIYNEQFF
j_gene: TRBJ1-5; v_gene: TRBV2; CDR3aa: CASSVGTLSNQPQHF
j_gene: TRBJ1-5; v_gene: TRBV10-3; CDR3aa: CAISESEVFGNQPQHF
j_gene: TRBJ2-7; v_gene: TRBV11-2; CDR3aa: CASSGGPGGSYEQYF
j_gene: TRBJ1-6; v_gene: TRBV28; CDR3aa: CATSVSSYNSPLHF
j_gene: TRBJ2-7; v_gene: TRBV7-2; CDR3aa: CASSLWPERERNEQYF
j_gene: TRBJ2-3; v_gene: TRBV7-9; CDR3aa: CASSFSAGSQNTQYF
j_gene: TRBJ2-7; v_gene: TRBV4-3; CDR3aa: CASSQDTPVHTYEQYF
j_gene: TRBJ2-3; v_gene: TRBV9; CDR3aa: CASSVGSGGSPSTDTQYF
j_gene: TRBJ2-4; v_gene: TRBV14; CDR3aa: CASSRPGTQNIQYF
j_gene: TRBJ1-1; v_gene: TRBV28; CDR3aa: CASTGQGAAMNTEAFF
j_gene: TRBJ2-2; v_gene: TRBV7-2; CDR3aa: CASQGRGNTGELFF
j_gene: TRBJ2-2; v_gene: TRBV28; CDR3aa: CASSPGGTDTGELFF
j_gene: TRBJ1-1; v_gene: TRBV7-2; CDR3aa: CASSSSPPNPFF
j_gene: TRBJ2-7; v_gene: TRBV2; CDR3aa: CASSDAGVPSGEQYF
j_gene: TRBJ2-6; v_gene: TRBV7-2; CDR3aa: CASSSQGGSGANVLTF
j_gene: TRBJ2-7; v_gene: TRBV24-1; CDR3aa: CATSKDSSYEQYF
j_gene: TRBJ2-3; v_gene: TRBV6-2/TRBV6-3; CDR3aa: CASSGGLVRDTQYF
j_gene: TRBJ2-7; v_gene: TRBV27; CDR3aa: CASSLRTGLGTREQYF
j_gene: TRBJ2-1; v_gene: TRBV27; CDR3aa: CASRLWSGQNNEQFF
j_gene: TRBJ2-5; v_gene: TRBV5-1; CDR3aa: CASSLGLAGEETQYF
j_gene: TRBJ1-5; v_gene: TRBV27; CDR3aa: CAGQGCGNQPQHF
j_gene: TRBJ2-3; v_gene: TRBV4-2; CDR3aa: CASSPKGAGLGTDTQYF
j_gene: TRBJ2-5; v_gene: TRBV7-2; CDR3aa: CASSRELLAGETQYF
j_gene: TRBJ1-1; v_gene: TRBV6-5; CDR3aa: CASSQIGTGNTEAFF
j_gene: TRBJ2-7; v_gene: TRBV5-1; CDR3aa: CASSLDGQGIHEQYF
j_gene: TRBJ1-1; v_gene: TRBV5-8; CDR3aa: CASSSSVNTEAFF
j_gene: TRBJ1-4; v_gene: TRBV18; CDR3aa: CASSPQGSQGSEKLFF
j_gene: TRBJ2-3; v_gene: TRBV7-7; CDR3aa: CASSLAGEDTQYF
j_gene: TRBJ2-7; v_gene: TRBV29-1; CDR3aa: CSVGIAGGPGTYEQYF
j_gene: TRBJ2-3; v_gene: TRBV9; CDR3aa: CASSVEGGRTDTQYF
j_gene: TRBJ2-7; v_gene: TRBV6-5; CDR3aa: CASSYSRTGGPNEQYF
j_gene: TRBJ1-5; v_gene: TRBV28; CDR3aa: CASSSRPKPPRFHF
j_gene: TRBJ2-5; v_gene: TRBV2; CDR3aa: CASRPGHVAETQYF
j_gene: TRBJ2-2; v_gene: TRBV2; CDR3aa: CASSGMNTGELFF
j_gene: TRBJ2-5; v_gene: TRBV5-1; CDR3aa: CASSFQGSKETQYF
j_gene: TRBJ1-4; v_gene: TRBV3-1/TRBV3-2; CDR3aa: CASSQAPGFRHEKLFF
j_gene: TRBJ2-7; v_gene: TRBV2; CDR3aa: CASSEALRVPYEQYF
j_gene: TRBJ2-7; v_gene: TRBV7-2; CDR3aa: CASRPGTYLTYEQYF
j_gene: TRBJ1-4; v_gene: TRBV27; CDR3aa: CASSAATNEKLFF
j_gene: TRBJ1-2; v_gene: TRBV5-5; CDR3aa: CASSAQGGNGYTF